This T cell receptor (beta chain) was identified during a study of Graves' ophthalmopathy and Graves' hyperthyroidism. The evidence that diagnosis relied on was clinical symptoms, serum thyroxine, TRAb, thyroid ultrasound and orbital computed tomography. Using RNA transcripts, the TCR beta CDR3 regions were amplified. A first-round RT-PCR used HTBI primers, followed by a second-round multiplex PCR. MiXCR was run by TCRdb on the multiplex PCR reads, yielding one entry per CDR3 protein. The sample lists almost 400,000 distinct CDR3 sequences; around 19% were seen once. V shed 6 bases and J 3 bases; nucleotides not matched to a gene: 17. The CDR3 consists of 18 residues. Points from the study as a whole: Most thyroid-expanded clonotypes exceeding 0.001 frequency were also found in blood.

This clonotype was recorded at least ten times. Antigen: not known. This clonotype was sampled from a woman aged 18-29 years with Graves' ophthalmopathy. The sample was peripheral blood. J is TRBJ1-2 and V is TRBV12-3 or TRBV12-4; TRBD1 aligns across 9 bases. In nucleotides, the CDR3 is TGTGCCAGCAGCCCCTACCCACAGGGGGCTATTATGGACTATGGCTACACCTTC. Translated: CASSPYPQGAIMDYGYTF.